Below, 7 T cell receptor beta chains from the same sample are listed, as sequenced in a study of shared clonotypes between healthy human individuals. Generated by immunoSEQ multiplex PCR, the TCRdb table keeps only in-frame clones and is missing some. The sample has more than 550,000 clones, around 70% seen once. The material sequenced was memory CD4+ T cells sorted from blood. The sample's subset: CD45RA-negative fraction. The receptors derive from a woman in her 30s in good health.

V usage is TRBV7-2 and J usage is TRBJ2-2; TRBD2 aligns across 14 bases. The CDR3 sequence is 16 residues long. V dropped 5 bases and J dropped 8; count of bases not matched to a gene: 7. Germline CDR1 SGHTA, CDR2 FQGNSA. The chain's CDR3 is CASSRGLAGVPGELFF. CDR3 sequence (DNA): TGTGCCAGCAGCAGGGGACTAGCGGGAGTGCCGGGGGAGCTGTTTTTT.

The CDR3 loop is CASSRSRFYGYTF. In DNA, the CDR3 is TGTGCCAGCAGTCGGAGCAGATTCTATGGCTACACCTTC. The chain is built from TRBV28 and TRBJ1-2; no clear D. CDR1 and CDR2 (germline): MDHEN, SYDVKM. CDR3 length: 13 amino acids. V lost 5 bases to trimming and J lost 4 bases, with 11 bases between them.

The V and J genes are TRBV30 and TRBJ2-1; 12 bases fit TRBD2. V gave up 4 bases and J gave up 6 bases; unmatched junction bases: 7. This CDR3 comprises 15 residues. CDR1 GTSNPN and CDR2 SVGIG come from the germline V gene (reference sequence). The CDR3, as DNA: TGTGCCTGGAATGGAGAACTAGCGGGAGGCAATGAGCAGTTCTTC. It specifies CAWNGELAGGNEQFF.

The V and J genes are TRBV4-1 and TRBJ2-7; 7 nucleotides agree with TRBD2. The CDR3 sequence is 15 residues long. Germline V gives CDR1 MGHRA, CDR2 YSYEKL. V dropped 4 bases and J dropped 1; count of bases not matched to a gene: 7. The CDR3 DNA sequence: TGCGCCAGCAGCCCCCTAGCGGAGGGGTCCTACGAGCAGTACTTC. This gives the protein CASSPLAEGSYEQYF.

V gene TRBV5-1 combines with J gene TRBJ2-1, with D perhaps matching TRBD1 (6 bases). Per germline, CDR1 SGHRS and CDR2 YFSETQ. This CDR3 region has 14 residues. With 7 bases removed from V and 0 bases from J, the gap between germline ends came to 11 bases. CDR3 coding DNA: TGCGCCAGCGAACAGGACAGCTCCTACAATGAGCAGTTCTTC. Translated: CASEQDSSYNEQFF.

This clone was seen ten or more times. This chain joins TRBV5-8 and TRBJ2-7, with D perhaps TRBD1 (6 bases). Per the germline V gene, CDR1 is SGHTS and CDR2 is YDEGEE. The germline V and J ends were trimmed by 1 base and 4 bases, with 21 bases remaining between them. CDR3 length: 17 residues. In DNA, the CDR3 is TGTGCCAGCAGCTTGTTCGTGTTGGAAGGACAGACATACGAGCAGTACTTC. This encodes CASSLFVLEGQTYEQYF.

The chain joins TRBV7-9 to TRBJ2-1; D remains unclear. This CDR3 comprises 12 residues. Germline V lookup: CDR1 SEHNR, CDR2 FQNEAQ (reference sequence). The germline V and J ends were trimmed by 2 bases and 6 bases, with 5 bases remaining between them. This CDR3 reads CASSLSVNEQFF. CDR3 coding DNA: TGTGCCAGCAGCTTATCTGTCAATGAGCAGTTCTTC.